This TCR beta chain was obtained from a study of siplizumab effects on memory and regulatory T cells. Study results and caveats: Naive T cells were seen as more diverse than memory cells and as major alloresponse contributors. Confirmation that proliferating Tregs from siplizumab cultures had suppressive function was not obtained. The study found that mappable alloreactive CD4+ clones averaged around 72% Treg-derived with siplizumab and roughly 27% in controls.

Some clones are missing from TCRdb's copy, which holds only in-frame ones; the method was immunoSEQ multiplex PCR. There are roughly 120,000 clones in the sample; roughly 92% occur only once, and approximately 1.2% lies in the top ten. This clone came up once. Its antigen is undetermined. The specimen was CD4+ T cells sorted from blood. The clonotype originates from a human donor in good health.

The CDR3 DNA sequence: TGTGCCAGCAGATCGTACCGGGACAGGGGAAGGAACGAGCAGTACTTC. Translating gives CASRSYRDRGRNEQYF. The rearrangement uses TRBV7-9 and TRBJ2-7, with 10 bases identical to TRBD1. The CDR3 contains 16 residues. V lost 6 bases to trimming and J lost 5 bases; unmatched junction nucleotides: 13. Germline V gene lookup returns CDR1 SEHNR and CDR2 FQNEAQ (reference sequence).